One T cell receptor beta chain is described in this entry. Its antigen remains undetermined. Base qualities were left out, and no much larger clone turns up one base away. The time point label corresponds to: baseline before first vaccination. Samples from vaccinated people were obtained from the UK trials COV001 and COV002, which included a single-blind randomized controlled phase 2/3 trial of AZD1222 (ChAdOx1 nCoV-19) in healthy adults. Trial participant PBMC samples were collected at day 0 and day 28 after the second dose for TCRbeta chain sequencing. The data derive from a study of T cell responses to AZD1222 COVID-19 vaccine (dated by TCRdb to the early 2020s). Context from the whole study: Because spike-specific TCR depth and breadth did not differ between the two schedules, AZD1222 recipients who got a second dose at roughly 4 weeks were pooled with those who got a second dose at roughly 12 weeks. A total of over 230 trial participants underwent TCR sequencing, of whom around 200 received two doses of AZD1222 and around 26 received two doses of the MenACWY control vaccine. Trial participants were enrolled into age subgroups of 18-55, 56-69 and 70-plus years, which contained about 150, 27 and 61 TCR-sequenced participants, respectively.

Results and caveats for the whole study, not just this receptor: A significant rise in spike-specific TCR breadth and depth was observed after two AZD1222 doses relative to day 0 and relative to MenACWY recipients. Conclusions about previously exposed vaccinees are limited because only six or seven AZD1222 recipients were SARS-CoV-2 seropositive at baseline. Nearly half of unique spike-specific TCRs reportedly recognized epitopes outside regions mutated in the B.1.351 and B.1.1.7 variants. Vaccine-associated CD4 TCRs spanned the whole spike protein, with dominant responses in regions 160-218 and 743-854. Because no day 14 peak-response samples were available, repertoires were characterized only after the peak T cell response. Most participants were white British and females outnumbered males, and the authors suggested that clonal diversity may have been underestimated. In the small 56-69-year group, the increase in depth fell short of significance, most likely because of low power.

The trim is 3 bases for V and 3 bases for J, with a gap of 9 bases between the germline ends. Including cysteine and phenylalanine, the CDR3 has 13 amino acids. The kept DNA is CDR3 alone, 39 bases in frame from the first base. The CDR3 regions of human TCRbeta chains were analyzed by immunosequencing. Per the original workflow: TCRs in the repertoires were compared against a reference library of SARS-CoV-2-specific TCRs that had been generated with the MIRA antigen-specificity platform. Breadth was defined as the fraction of unique TCRs that were SARS-CoV-2-associated, and depth was defined as the fraction of total T cells that were SARS-CoV-2-associated. Each spike-specific TCR was assigned to its reactive spike region and to a CD4 or CD8 class using the MIRA data. Log10-transformed breadth and depth values were compared by one-way ANOVA with Sidak's multiple comparisons tests. The table was pulled from immuneACCESS by TCRdb, which kept in-frame rearrangements only. Such tables lose some clones; where checked, under half of the loss comes from unresolved V genes, and the rest has no known cause. V, J and clone size are those of that table, while D and trimming were read from the DNA. Across this sample there are 140,000 to 150,000 clones, with approximately 83% seen only once. Jointly, the top ten make up roughly 8% of the sample.

Recombination connected TRBV12-3 or TRBV12-4 to TRBJ2-7; no D gene can be assigned with confidence. The sample in question was peripheral blood, obtained on day 0 of AZD1222 vaccination. This clonotype was sampled from an adult in good health. The DNA is TGTGCCAGCAGTTTCGACACAGACTACGAGCAGTACTTC. It is translated as CASSFDTDYEQYF.